This TCR beta chain was found in a study of T cell repertoires in cytomegalovirus infection. Using its own MiXCR run on the reads, TCRdb lists one record per CDR3 protein. Of about a million distinct CDR3 sequences in the sample, 31% are singletons; the top ten hold over 11%. There are 16 residues in the CDR3. Germline values: CDR1 ENHRY, CDR2 SYGVKD. The germline V and J ends were trimmed by 3 bases and 0 bases, with 11 bases remaining between them. As concerns this clonotype: As yet, its antigen is unknown.

V is TRBV10-3 and J is TRBJ2-2; D might be TRBD1 or TRBD2, each matching 5 bases. The specimen comprised cultured CD8+ T cells from PBMCs, sampled from culture after CMV antigen stimulation. The clonotype comes from a human donor in good health (CMV status not recorded). Some clones in this sample may be carry-over from other donors' samples. CDR3 amino acids: CAISDRDQTNTGELFF. CDR3 coding DNA: TGTGCCATCAGTGACCGGGACCAGACGAACACCGGGGAGCTGTTTTTT.